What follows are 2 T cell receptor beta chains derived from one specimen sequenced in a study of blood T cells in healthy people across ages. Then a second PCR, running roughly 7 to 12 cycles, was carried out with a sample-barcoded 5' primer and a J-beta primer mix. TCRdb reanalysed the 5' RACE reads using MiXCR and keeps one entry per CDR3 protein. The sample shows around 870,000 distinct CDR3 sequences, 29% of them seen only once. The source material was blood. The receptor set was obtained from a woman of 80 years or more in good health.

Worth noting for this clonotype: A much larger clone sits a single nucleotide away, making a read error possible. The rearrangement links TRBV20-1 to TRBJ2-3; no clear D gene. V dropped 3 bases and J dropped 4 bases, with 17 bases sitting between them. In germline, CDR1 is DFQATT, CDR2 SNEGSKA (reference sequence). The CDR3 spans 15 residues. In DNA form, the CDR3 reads TGCAGTGCTAGCCCTACTATTGGTTCCGCAGATACGCAGTATTTT. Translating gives CSASPTIGSADTQYF.

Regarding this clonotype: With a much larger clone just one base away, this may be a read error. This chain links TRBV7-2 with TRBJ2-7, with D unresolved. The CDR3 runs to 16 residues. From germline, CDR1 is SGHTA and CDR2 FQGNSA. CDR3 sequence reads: CAGSLALTPSSYEQYF. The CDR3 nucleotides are TGTGCCGGCAGCTTAGCCCTGACTCCCTCCTCCTACGAGCAGTACTTC.